Each of the 11 T cell receptor beta chains below was sequenced from the same sample in a study of CD8 T cells in ankylosing spondylitis. MiXCR was run by TCRdb on the 5' RACE reads, yielding one entry per CDR3 protein. The sample has 240,000 or so distinct CDR3 sequences; around 10% are singletons. Source material: blood, either unsorted or a sorted T cell fraction (not recorded which). The receptors stem from a male donor with ankylosing spondylitis or in good health (not recorded which).

This clonotype was detected only a few times. The CDR3 bases are TGCAGCGTTGAAGACGGTAGGACTAGCGGCTACGAGCAGTACTTC. As protein: CSVEDGRTSGYEQYF. The chain links TRBV29-1 to TRBJ2-7; 10 positions match TRBD2. The CDR3 covers 15 residues. The V and J ends lost 0 bases and 3 bases, in that order; junction bases with no gene match: 5. The germline V gene encodes CDR1 SQVTM and CDR2 ANQGSEA.

This clonotype was found many times. This chain uses TRBV4-1 with TRBJ2-7; the D gene is possibly TRBD2 (5 bases). Trimming removed 8 bases from V and 0 bases from J, with 14 bases in between. Looked up from germline, CDR1 is MGHRA and CDR2 is YSYEKL. The length of the CDR3 is 14 residues. As DNA, the CDR3 is TGCGCCAGCCGGCTAGCTATTAGCTCCTACGAGCAGTACTTC. Translation gives CASRLAISSYEQYF.

This clonotype was seen at least ten times. V is TRBV20-1 and J is TRBJ1-2; unclear D gene. The germline V and J ends were trimmed by 0 bases and 3 bases, with 14 bases remaining between them. The CDR3 is 15 amino acids. From germline, CDR1 is DFQATT and CDR2 SNEGSKA (reference sequence). DNA for the CDR3: TGCAGTGCTAGAGATTTGGCAGAATTCGACTATGGCTACACCTTC. Translation gives CSARDLAEFDYGYTF.

This clonotype has at least ten counts. The gene calls are TRBV12-3 or TRBV12-4 and TRBJ2-4; no clear D gene. Trimming cost V 7 bases and J 7 bases, with 8 bases left between them. This CDR3 has 11 amino acids. The CDR3 is CASTRSNIQYF. CDR3 coding DNA: TGTGCCAGCACCCGATCTAACATTCAGTACTTC.

This clonotype was found a few times. The genes are TRBV29-1 and TRBJ2-1, with D tentatively TRBD2 (5 bases). The CDR3 is made up of 13 amino acids. In germline, CDR1 is SQVTM, CDR2 ANQGSEA. V was trimmed by 4 bases and J by 2 bases, leaving 9 bases between them. The CDR3 bases are TGCAGCGTTGGCGGGTGGACCTACAATGAGCAGTTCTTC. Its translation: CSVGGWTYNEQFF.

The J gene is TRBJ1-1, the V gene TRBV7-8; a weak D match, TRBD1 (6 bases). The V gene's germline CDR1 is SGHVS and CDR2 FQNEAQ. This CDR3 comprises 16 residues. V dropped 7 bases and J dropped 2 bases, with 20 bases sitting between them. As DNA, the CDR3 is TGTGCCAGCAAGGGGGGAAGGTGGGAACCAAACACTGAAGCTTTCTTT. Protein product: CASKGGRWEPNTEAFF.

This clonotype came up many times. The chain combines TRBV12-3 or TRBV12-4 with TRBJ2-1; 9 bases are a match to TRBD1. The CDR3 has 14 residues. V shed 5 bases and J 6 bases; nucleotides not matched to a gene: 5. CDR3 amino acids: CASSPTDRGNEQFF. In DNA form, the CDR3 reads TGTGCCAGCAGTCCGACGGACAGGGGCAATGAGCAGTTCTTC.

This clonotype was recorded a few times. The chain links TRBV7-9 to TRBJ2-3; D gene ambiguous. CDR3 length: 13 residues. Per germline, CDR1 SEHNR and CDR2 FQNEAQ (reference sequence). V lost 2 bases and J 6 bases, leaving 9 bases between the germline ends. The CDR3 loop is CASSLLASDTQYF. CDR3 nucleotides: TGTGCCAGCAGCTTACTGGCGTCGGATACGCAGTATTTT.

J is TRBJ2-1 and V is TRBV7-9, with D uncertain. Germline V CDR1 and CDR2: SEHNR, FQNEAQ (reference sequence). Trimming shortened V by 1 base and J by 13 bases, and 8 bases separated the two germline ends. The CDR3 totals 11 residues. The CDR3 reads CASSLVGSQFF. CDR3 DNA: TGTGCCAGCAGCTTAGTAGGGTCCCAGTTCTTC. The full variable domain, with the rest looked up from reference TRBV7-9 and TRBJ2-1, is DTGVSQNPRHKITKRGQNVTFRCDPISEHNRLYWYRQTLGQGPEFLTYFQNEAQLEKSRLLSDRFSAERPKGSFSTLEIQRTEQGDSAMYLCASSLVGSQFFGPGTRLTVL.

This clonotype has a count of ten or more. The chain joins TRBV10-3 to TRBJ2-1; 11 bases fit TRBD2. This CDR3 comprises 17 residues. After removal of 1 base from V and 6 bases from J, the junction contained 8 bases not matched to a gene. Germline CDR1 reads ENHRY; CDR2 reads SYGVKD. The CDR3 loop is CAISEFSGRATGNEQFF. The CDR3 DNA sequence: TGTGCCATCAGTGAGTTTAGCGGGAGGGCCACGGGCAATGAGCAGTTCTTC.

This clonotype was found many times. The chain joins TRBV5-6 to TRBJ1-4; D remains unclear. This CDR3 has 14 amino acids. The germline V gene encodes CDR1 SGHDT and CDR2 YYEEEE. The V and J ends lost 2 bases and 2 bases respectively, with 7 bases between them. The CDR3 protein is CASSFRATNEKLFF. Here the CDR3 DNA reads TGTGCCAGCAGCTTCCGGGCGACTAATGAAAAACTGTTTTTT.